These 32 T cell receptor beta chains were all obtained from the same sample, sequenced in a study of monozygotic twins with inflammatory bowel disease. Reprocessing the 5' RACE reads, TCRdb reports a single entry for every CDR3 protein and omits DNA. The sample yields about 380,000 distinct CDR3 sequences, of which the top ten take up approximately 2.8%. Sample: blood. These receptors all come from a human donor with ulcerative colitis or Crohn's disease, or a healthy co-twin of an affected twin (not recorded which).

J is TRBJ2-4 and V is TRBV5-1; TCRdb proposes TRBD2, but this gene call is untestable without DNA. CDR3 size: 16 residues. The V gene's germline CDR1 is SGHRS and CDR2 YFSETQ. CDR3: CASSLSSGATKNIQYF.

The chain uses TRBV7-8 and TRBJ2-3; with no DNA, the TCRdb D assignment of TRBD1 cannot be verified. The germline V gene encodes CDR1 SGHVS and CDR2 FQNEAQ. The CDR3 extends over 17 amino acids. CDR3 in amino acids: CASSSFFRGGSTDTQYF.

V gene TRBV20-1 combines with J gene TRBJ2-7; TCRdb picks TRBD1, but there is no DNA to check that call. The length of the CDR3 is 15 residues. Germline CDR1 is DFQATT and CDR2 is SNEGSKA (reference sequence). The CDR3 reads CSARPTGNPSYEQYF.

The V gene is TRBV5-1, the J gene TRBJ2-2; TCRdb returns TRBD2, unconfirmable since there is no DNA. Per germline, CDR1 SGHRS and CDR2 YFSETQ. The CDR3 loop spans 16 amino acids. CDR3 region: CASSLVRARNTGELFF.

The genes are TRBV20-1 and TRBJ2-7; TCRdb reports TRBD1, a call that lacks DNA to check it against. Germline assignment: CDR1 DFQATT and CDR2 SNEGSKA (reference sequence). The CDR3 consists of 14 residues. The CDR3 loop reads CSAAPGTGSYEQYF.

V gene TRBV27 combines with J gene TRBJ2-7. CDR1 and CDR2 from the germline V gene are MNHEY and SMNVEV (reference sequence). The CDR3 totals 13 residues. The CDR3 region is CASRSLDSYEQYF.

The genes are TRBV4-3 and TRBJ2-2. Germline V lookup: CDR1 LGHNA, CDR2 YSLEER. The CDR3 sequence is 16 residues long. CDR3 region: CASSQDKGRNTGELFF.

CDR3 sequence: CSARATGGSTEAFF. The genes are TRBV20-1 and TRBJ1-1; no DNA is available, so the TRBD1 call from TCRdb remains unchecked. This CDR3 is 14 amino acids long. CDR1 and CDR2 from the germline V gene are DFQATT and SNEGSKA (reference sequence).

The chain uses TRBV4-2 and TRBJ2-1; TCRdb selects TRBD2, and the lack of DNA leaves this call unchecked. The CDR3 is made up of 18 amino acids. Germline loops: CDR1 LGHNA, CDR2 YNFKEQ. This chain's CDR3 is CASSRQNGLAGGLNEQFF.

The gene calls are TRBV25-1 and TRBJ2-7; TCRdb picks TRBD1, but there is no DNA to check that call. Germline values: CDR1 MGHDK, CDR2 SYGVNS. This CDR3 is built from 15 residues. The CDR3 reads CASSAGNREGYEQYF.

The CDR3 sequence is CASSFKDRGVPYEQYF. The rearrangement uses TRBV7-9 and TRBJ2-7; without DNA, the TCRdb call of TRBD1 cannot be checked. Germline lookup yields CDR1 SEHNR and CDR2 FQNEAQ (reference sequence). This CDR3 is 16 amino acids long.

The CDR3 loop reads CASSSTPTGDGYTF. This chain joins TRBV7-2 and TRBJ1-2; TCRdb reports TRBD1, a call that lacks DNA to check it against. The CDR3 runs 14 residues. In germline, CDR1 is SGHTA, CDR2 FQGNSA.

The chain combines TRBV9 with TRBJ2-1; absent DNA, TCRdb's TRBD2 call cannot be checked. The CDR3 has 17 residues. Germline CDR1 reads SGDLS; CDR2 reads YYNGEE. CDR3 residues: CASSVAVSGGAYNEQFF. Full variable domain (missing parts from reference TRBV9 and TRBJ2-1): DSGVTQTPKHLITATGQRVTLRCSPRSGDLSVYWYQQSLDQGLQFLIQYYNGEERAKGNILERFSAQQFPDLHSELNLSSLELGDSALYFCASSVAVSGGAYNEQFFGPGTRLTVL.

This chain connects TRBV5-4 to TRBJ1-1; TCRdb gives TRBD1 as the D gene, but with no DNA this cannot be confirmed. This CDR3 comprises 14 residues. CDR1 is SGHNT, CDR2 YYREEE, per germline (reference sequence). The CDR3 sequence is CASSLVGVSAEAFF.

V usage is TRBV27 and J usage is TRBJ2-7; lacking DNA, the TRBD2 call made by TCRdb goes unchecked. Germline V gene lookup returns CDR1 MNHEY and CDR2 SMNVEV (reference sequence). There are 14 residues in the CDR3. The CDR3: CTSSSGLAGYEQYF.

The chain joins TRBV4-3 to TRBJ1-2. The V gene's germline CDR1 is LGHNA and CDR2 YSLEER. The CDR3 spans 15 residues. This chain's CDR3 is CASSQEGRQNYGYTF.

The chain combines TRBV4-1 with TRBJ2-2. The CDR3 loop spans 13 amino acids. Germline CDR1 is MGHRA and CDR2 is YSYEKL. The CDR3 is CASSRVEFGELFF.

V usage is TRBV6-1 and J usage is TRBJ2-7; TCRdb's D call of TRBD1 is untestable without DNA. Germline assignment: CDR1 MNHNS and CDR2 SASEGT. CDR3 length equals 15 residues. The CDR3 spells CASSEITGGLGEQYF.

This CDR3 reads CASSSAASTDTQYF. The chain uses TRBV7-9 and TRBJ2-3. The CDR3 extends over 14 amino acids. Germline V gives CDR1 SEHNR, CDR2 FQNEAQ (reference sequence).

The chain recombines TRBV25-1 with TRBJ1-1; TCRdb designates TRBD1, a call that cannot be tested without DNA. Germline-derived CDR1 and CDR2 are MGHDK and SYGVNS. CDR3 length equals 15 residues. The chain's CDR3 is CASSDLQGANTEAFF. The variable domain in full, completed from reference TRBV25-1 and TRBJ1-1, reads EADIYQTPRYLVIGTGKKITLECSQTMGHDKMYWYQQDPGMELHLIHYSYGVNSTEKGDLSSESTVSRIRTEHFPLTLESARPSHTSQYLCASSDLQGANTEAFFGQGTRLTVV.

V and J are TRBV20-1 and TRBJ2-2; the D gene TCRdb calls, TRBD1, cannot be checked with no DNA. CDR1 is DFQATT, CDR2 SNEGSKA, per germline (reference sequence). This CDR3 comprises 15 residues. This chain's CDR3 is CSATDRLRSHGELFF.

The rearrangement joins TRBV27 to TRBJ2-3; there is no DNA to check the TCRdb D call of TRBD1. Looked up from germline, CDR1 is MNHEY and CDR2 is SMNVEV (reference sequence). CDR3 length: 15 residues. The CDR3: CASSFQGTIADTQYF.

The chain recombines TRBV18 with TRBJ1-1; the TRBD1 assignment by TCRdb is unverifiable without DNA. This CDR3 comprises 14 residues. Germline V CDR1 and CDR2: KGHSH, LQKENI. The CDR3 protein is CASSQGGTDTEAFF.

This chain's CDR3 is CAISALGQTDEKLFF. The V gene is TRBV10-3, the J gene TRBJ1-4; TCRdb gives TRBD1 as the D gene, but with no DNA this cannot be confirmed. The CDR3 spans 15 residues. Germline CDR1 and CDR2: ENHRY and SYGVKD.

V usage is TRBV6-2 or TRBV6-3 and J usage is TRBJ2-5. The CDR3 extends over 14 amino acids. Looked up from germline, CDR1 is MNHEY and CDR2 is SVGEGT. The CDR3 loop is CASSYRTRQETQYF.

The chain combines TRBV21-1 with TRBJ1-2; the TCRdb D gene call, TRBD1, has no DNA to confirm it. TRBV21-1 is a recognized pseudogene. The CDR3 runs to 14 residues. The CDR3 here is CASSNRAMGYGYTF.

This sequence joins TRBV24-1 and TRBJ2-1; the TCRdb D gene call, TRBD1, has no DNA to confirm it. Germline assignment: CDR1 KGHDR and CDR2 SFDVKD. This CDR3 has 13 residues. CDR3 in amino acids: CATSDFLQGEQFF.

The rearrangement joins TRBV4-3 to TRBJ1-2; TCRdb proposes TRBD1, but this gene call is untestable without DNA. This CDR3 has 16 amino acids. Germline V gives CDR1 LGHNA, CDR2 YSLEER. The CDR3 loop reads CASRSGAGEYNYGYTF.

The rearrangement uses TRBV15 and TRBJ1-2. Germline lookup yields CDR1 LNHNV and CDR2 YYDKDF (reference sequence). The CDR3 runs 16 residues. The CDR3 is CATSRQTDGVLGGYTF.

CDR3 loop: CASSFGGSQETQYF. The V call is TRBV6-5, the J call TRBJ2-5; the TCRdb D gene call, TRBD2, has no DNA to confirm it. This CDR3 is built from 14 residues. Looked up from germline, CDR1 is MNHEY and CDR2 is SVGAGI.

The genes are TRBV4-1 and TRBJ2-1; the D call from TCRdb, TRBD2, cannot be confirmed without DNA. This CDR3 region has 16 residues. In germline, CDR1 is MGHRA, CDR2 YSYEKL. The CDR3 region is CASSHRLAGSPNEQFF.

This rearrangement joins TRBV18 to TRBJ2-7. The CDR3 length is 14 residues. CDR1 is KGHSH and CDR2 is LQKENI in the germline V gene. CDR3 region: CASSPPSQVNEQYF.